This TCR beta chain was recorded in a study of T-cell memory formation after mild COVID-19. Across the study: Largely donor-specific TCR clusters were found. General study findings and limits: Day 15 to 85 contracting clones showed balanced CD4/CD8; day 15 to 37 expanders favored CD4+.

CDR3 length: 14 residues. The germline V and J ends were trimmed by 8 bases and 0 bases, with 13 bases remaining between them. TCRdb re-analysed the 5' RACE reads in MiXCR, keeping a single row per CDR3 protein. Among about 49,000 distinct CDR3 sequences, around 25% were seen once, and the ten largest hold 35% to 50%. In regard to this clonotype: What it recognizes is unknown.

The clonotype comes from a young man who had mild COVID-19 (a few samples of this study predate the infection). Cell type and time point are not known. This chain uses TRBV12-3 or TRBV12-4 with TRBJ1-1; D remains unclear. Sequencing input: PBMCs or a T cell subset sorted from them (not recorded which). The CDR3, as DNA: TGTGCCAGCCGGCAGATTATTATGAACACTGAAGCTTTCTTT. Its translation: CASRQIIMNTEAFF.